This TCR beta chain was sequenced in a study of T cell changes during pregnancy in multiple sclerosis. The table lists this clone with a count of one. The repertoire was sequenced with immunoSEQ multiplex PCR; TCRdb's copy has only in-frame clones and lacks some. The sample lists about 93,000 clones, 85% to 95% seen once, with about 2% in the top ten. After removal of 2 bases from V and 6 bases from J, the junction contained 12 bases not matched to a gene. The CDR3 runs to 16 residues. Germline V gene lookup returns CDR1 GTSNPN and CDR2 SVGIG (reference sequence). This clonotype originated in a female donor with multiple sclerosis, enrolled in a pregnancy study. The gene calls are TRBV30 and TRBJ2-4, with 8 bases lining up with TRBD2. Sequenced here: peripheral blood, sampled after pregnancy. CDR3 DNA sequence: TGTGCCTGGAGTCGGGCAGGGTCTCTAGCGGGAAACATTCAGTACTTC. It yields the protein CAWSRAGSLAGNIQYF.